The sequence of this TCR beta chain was determined in a study of T cells after yellow fever vaccination. The overall study: Any fraction with a low cell number was prepared using SMART-Seq v4 Ultra Low Input. Study observations and caveats: Overall, a small share of clonotypes was seen in both CD4 and CD8 compartments. Post-booster repertoires contained most primary-vaccination clones again (about 95% CD4, around 88% CD8).

The CDR3 is 13 amino acids. The ends lost 5 bases at V and 4 bases at J; junction bases unmatched: 4. CDR1 and CDR2 (germline): DFQATT, SNEGSKA (reference sequence). For this clonotype: Its specificity is unknown.

Universal primer sites and UMIs were introduced during 5'RACE template-switching synthesis of TCR cDNA. TCRdb called the 5' RACE reads again in MiXCR, with one record for every CDR3 protein. The repertoire holds 300,000 to 350,000 distinct CDR3 sequences, with under 5% as singletons. Sequenced material: PBMCs, taken 5 days after the yellow fever booster vaccination. This receptor was identified in a man younger than 30 who received the YFV17D yellow fever vaccine. The gene calls are TRBV20-1 and TRBJ2-3, with 9 positions matching TRBD1. This CDR3 is CSALRQGADTQYF. DNA for the CDR3: TGCAGTGCTCTGAGACAGGGGGCAGATACGCAGTATTTT.